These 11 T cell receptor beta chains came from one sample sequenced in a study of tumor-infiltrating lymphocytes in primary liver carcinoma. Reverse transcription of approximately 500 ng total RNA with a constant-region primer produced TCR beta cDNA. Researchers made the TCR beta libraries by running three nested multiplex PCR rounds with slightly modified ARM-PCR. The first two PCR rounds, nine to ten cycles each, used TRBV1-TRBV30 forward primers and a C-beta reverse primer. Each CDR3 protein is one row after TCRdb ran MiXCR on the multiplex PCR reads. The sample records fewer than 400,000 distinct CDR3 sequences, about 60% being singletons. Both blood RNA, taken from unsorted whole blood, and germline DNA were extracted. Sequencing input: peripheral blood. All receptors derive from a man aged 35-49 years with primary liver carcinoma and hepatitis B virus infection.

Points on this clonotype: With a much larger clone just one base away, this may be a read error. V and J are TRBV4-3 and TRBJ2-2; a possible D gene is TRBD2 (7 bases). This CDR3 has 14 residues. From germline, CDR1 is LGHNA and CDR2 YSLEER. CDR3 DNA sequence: TGCGCCAGCAGACAAGGCGGGGGCGACGGGGAGCTGTTTTTT. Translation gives CASRQGGGDGELFF.

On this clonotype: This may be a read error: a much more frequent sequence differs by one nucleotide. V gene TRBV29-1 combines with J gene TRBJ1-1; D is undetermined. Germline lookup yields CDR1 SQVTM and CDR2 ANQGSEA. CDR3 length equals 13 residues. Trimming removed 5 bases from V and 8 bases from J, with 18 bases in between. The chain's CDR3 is CSVLRTSGFEAFF. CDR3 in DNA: TGCAGCGTTTTAAGGACCTCAGGCTTCGAAGCTTTCTTT.

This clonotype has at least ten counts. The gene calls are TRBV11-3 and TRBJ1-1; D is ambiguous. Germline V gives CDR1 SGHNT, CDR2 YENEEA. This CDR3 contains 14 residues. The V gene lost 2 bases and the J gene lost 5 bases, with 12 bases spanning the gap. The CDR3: CASSLNSLGTEAFF. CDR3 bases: TGTGCCAGCAGCTTAAACAGTCTTGGGACTGAAGCTTTCTTT.

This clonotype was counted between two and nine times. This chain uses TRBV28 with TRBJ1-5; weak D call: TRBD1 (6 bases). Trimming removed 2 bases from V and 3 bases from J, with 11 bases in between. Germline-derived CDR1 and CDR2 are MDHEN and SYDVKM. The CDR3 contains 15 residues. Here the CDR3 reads CASSLGGRVNQPQHF. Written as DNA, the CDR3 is TGTGCCAGCAGTTTAGGGGGGCGTGTCAATCAGCCCCAGCATTTT.

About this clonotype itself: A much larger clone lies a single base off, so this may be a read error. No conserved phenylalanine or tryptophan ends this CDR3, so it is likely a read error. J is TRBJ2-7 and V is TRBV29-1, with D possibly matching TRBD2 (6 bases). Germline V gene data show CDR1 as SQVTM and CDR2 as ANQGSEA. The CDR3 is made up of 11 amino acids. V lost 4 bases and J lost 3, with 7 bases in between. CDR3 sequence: CSVASVYEQYL. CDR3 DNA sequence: TGCAGCGTTGCTAGCGTCTACGAGCAGTACTTA.

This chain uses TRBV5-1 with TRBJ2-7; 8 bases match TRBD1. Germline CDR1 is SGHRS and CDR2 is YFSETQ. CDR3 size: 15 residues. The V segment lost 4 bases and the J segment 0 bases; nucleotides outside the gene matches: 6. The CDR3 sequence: CASSTWTGFSYEQYF. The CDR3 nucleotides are TGCGCCAGCAGCACCTGGACAGGGTTCTCCTACGAGCAGTACTTC.

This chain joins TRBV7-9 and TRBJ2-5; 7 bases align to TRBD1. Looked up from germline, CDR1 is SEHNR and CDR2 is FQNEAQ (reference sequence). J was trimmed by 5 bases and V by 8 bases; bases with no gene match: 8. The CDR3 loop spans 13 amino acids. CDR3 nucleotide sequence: TGTGCCAGCCGCCAGGGGGACGGGGAGACCCAGTACTTC. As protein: CASRQGDGETQYF.

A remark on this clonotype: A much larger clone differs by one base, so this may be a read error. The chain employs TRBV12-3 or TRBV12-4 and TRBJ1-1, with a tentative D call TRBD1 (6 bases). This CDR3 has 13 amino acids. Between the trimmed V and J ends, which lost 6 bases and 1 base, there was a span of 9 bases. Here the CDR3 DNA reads TGTGCCAGCAGATTGGGGGCGAACACTGAAGCTTTCTTT. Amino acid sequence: CASRLGANTEAFF.

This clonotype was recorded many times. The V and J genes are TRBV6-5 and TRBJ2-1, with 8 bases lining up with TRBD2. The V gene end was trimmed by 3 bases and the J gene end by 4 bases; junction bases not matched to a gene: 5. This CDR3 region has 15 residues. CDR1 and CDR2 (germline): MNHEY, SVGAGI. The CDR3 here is CASSYPSGGYNEQFF. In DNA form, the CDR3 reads TGTGCCAGCAGTTATCCGAGCGGGGGATACAATGAGCAGTTCTTC.

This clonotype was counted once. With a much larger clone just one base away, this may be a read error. The chain's CDR3 is CASSEVSSTEASF. As DNA, the CDR3 is TGTGCCAGCAGTGAAGTGTCCAGCACTGAAGCTTCCTTT. The V call is TRBV6-1, the J call TRBJ1-1; D is uncertain. The CDR3 consists of 13 residues. Germline V CDR1 and CDR2: MNHNS, SASEGT.

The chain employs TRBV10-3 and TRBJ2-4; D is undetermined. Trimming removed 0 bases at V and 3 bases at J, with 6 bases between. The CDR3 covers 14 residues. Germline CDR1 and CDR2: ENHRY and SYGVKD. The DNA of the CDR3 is TGTGCCATCAGTGAGTCATCTCACAAAAACATTCAGTACTTC. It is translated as CAISESSHKNIQYF.